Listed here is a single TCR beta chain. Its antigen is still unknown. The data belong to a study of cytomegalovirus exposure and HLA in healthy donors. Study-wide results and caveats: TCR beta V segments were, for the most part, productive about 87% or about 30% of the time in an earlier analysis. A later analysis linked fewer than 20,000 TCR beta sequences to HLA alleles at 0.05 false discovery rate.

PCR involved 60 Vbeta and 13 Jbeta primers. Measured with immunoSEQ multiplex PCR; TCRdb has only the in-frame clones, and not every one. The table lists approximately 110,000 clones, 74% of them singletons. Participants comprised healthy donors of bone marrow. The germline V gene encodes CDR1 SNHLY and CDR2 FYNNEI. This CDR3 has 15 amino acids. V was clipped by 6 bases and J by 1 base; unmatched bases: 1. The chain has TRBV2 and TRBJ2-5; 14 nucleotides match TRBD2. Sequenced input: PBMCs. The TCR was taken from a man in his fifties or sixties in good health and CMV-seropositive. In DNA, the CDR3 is TGTGCCAGCAGCGGGACTAGCGGGGGCCAAGAGACCCAGTACTTC. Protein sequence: CASSGTSGGQETQYF.